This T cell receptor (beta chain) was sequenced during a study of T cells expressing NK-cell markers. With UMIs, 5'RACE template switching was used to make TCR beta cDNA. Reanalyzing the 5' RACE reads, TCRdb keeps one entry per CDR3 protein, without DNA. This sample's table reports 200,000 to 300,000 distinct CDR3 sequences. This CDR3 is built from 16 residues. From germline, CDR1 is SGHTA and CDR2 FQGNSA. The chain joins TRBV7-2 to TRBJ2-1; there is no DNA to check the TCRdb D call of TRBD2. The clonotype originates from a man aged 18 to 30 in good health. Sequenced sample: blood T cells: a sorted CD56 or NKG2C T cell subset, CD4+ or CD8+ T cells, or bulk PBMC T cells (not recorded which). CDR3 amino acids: CASSFPAGGIYNEQFF.